This record concerns one TCR beta chain sequence. Repertoires were generated with immunoSEQ multiplex PCR, while TCRdb's copy carries only in-frame clones and drops some. The sample includes 75,000 to 80,000 clones, approximately 81% of them seen just once. The data belong to a study of OX40 agonist ivuxolimab in advanced cancers. CDR1 and CDR2 (germline): SGHNT, YYREEE (reference sequence). Trimming pared 10 bases from V and 1 base from J, leaving 20 bases between. The CDR3 loop spans 16 amino acids. This sequence was found in an adult with an advanced solid tumor such as melanoma, head and neck, liver or kidney cancer. The chain recombines TRBV5-4 with TRBJ2-2; D possibly matches TRBD1 or TRBD2 (5 bases each). Sequences were derived from CD4+ or CD8+ T cells sorted from blood, sampled in a trial of the OX40 agonist ivuxolimab. CDR3: CASSEGYAGNTGELFF. The CDR3 coding sequence is TGTGCCTCCTCCGAGGGGTATGCGGGGAACACCGGGGAGCTGTTTTTT. Full variable domain (remainder filled in from reference TRBV5-4 and TRBJ2-2): ETGVTQSPTHLIKTRGQQVTLRCSSQSGHNTVSWYQQALGQGPQFIFQYYREEENGRGNFPPRFSGLQFPNYSSELNVNALELDDSALYLCASSEGYAGNTGELFFGEGSRLTVL.